One and the same sample provided the 7 T cell receptor beta chains below, sequenced in a study of Tregs in tolerant kidney transplant recipients. The repertoire was sequenced with immunoSEQ multiplex PCR; TCRdb's copy has only in-frame clones and lacks some. This sample has roughly 250,000 clones, with about four fifths found just once. The source material was CD4+ T cells from blood. These receptors all come from a human donor in good health.

A few counts support this clone. The chain links TRBV7-9 to TRBJ1-1; 8 bases map to TRBD1. Germline-derived CDR1 and CDR2 are SEHNR and FQNEAQ (reference sequence). The trim removed 5 bases at V and 2 bases at J, leaving 7 bases unmatched. The CDR3 length is 15 residues. CDR3 DNA: TGTGCCAGCAGCCGGGCGGGACAGGCCAACACTGAAGCTTTCTTT. Protein sequence: CASSRAGQANTEAFF.

The chain uses TRBV5-1 and TRBJ1-1, with D hard to call. The V end was cut by 1 base, the J end by 0 bases, with 7 bases between. The CDR3 extends over 14 amino acids. Germline-derived CDR1 and CDR2 are SGHRS and YFSETQ. The CDR3 DNA is TGCGCCAGCAGCTTGCAACAGCTGAACACTGAAGCTTTCTTT. This codes for CASSLQQLNTEAFF.

The V gene is TRBV18, the J gene TRBJ2-1; D uncertain. V gave up 4 bases and J gave up 6 bases, with 10 bases separating them. Germline V lookup: CDR1 KGHSH, CDR2 LQKENI. There are 13 residues in the CDR3. In nucleotides, the CDR3 is TGTGCCAGCTCACAATTCCCCTCCAATGAGCAGTTCTTC. As protein: CASSQFPSNEQFF. Full variable domain (remainder filled in from reference TRBV18 and TRBJ2-1): NAGVMQNPRHLVRRRGQEARLRCSPMKGHSHVYWYRQLPEEGLKFMVYLQKENIIDESGMPKERFSAEFPKEGPSILRIQQVVRGDSAAYFCASSQFPSNEQFFGPGTRLTVL.

The chain has TRBV18 and TRBJ1-5, with D tentatively TRBD1 (6 bases). The V and J ends lost 2 bases and 5 bases respectively, with 13 bases between them. Germline CDR1 reads KGHSH; CDR2 reads LQKENI. The CDR3 totals 15 residues. The CDR3 nucleotides are TGTGCCAGCTCACCATTGGACAGCTGGGATCAGCCCCAGCATTTT. It specifies CASSPLDSWDQPQHF.

This sequence joins TRBV19 and TRBJ2-6, with 7 bases fitting TRBD2. Germline lookup yields CDR1 LNHDA and CDR2 SQIVND (reference sequence). The CDR3 length is 16 residues. V shed 5 bases, J shed 2 bases, and the junction held 6 bases outside the gene matches. DNA for the CDR3: TGTGCCAGTAGTCCCGAGGGAGGGGCTGGGGCCAACGTCCTGACTTTC. This sequence encodes CASSPEGGAGANVLTF.

The chain employs TRBV2 and TRBJ2-1, with TRBD1 matching 7 bases. Trimming at V came to 6 bases and at J to 9 bases, leaving 8 bases not matched to a gene. Germline V gene lookup returns CDR1 SNHLY and CDR2 FYNNEI. This CDR3 is 13 amino acids long. CDR3 in DNA: TGTGCCAGCAGCCCCGACAGGGCATTTGAGCAGTTCTTC. Translation gives CASSPDRAFEQFF.

This clone turned up a few times. The chain employs TRBV4-1 and TRBJ1-1, with no clear D. CDR3 length: 11 residues. Trimming left V 0 bases short and J 11 bases short, with 7 bases between. Per germline, CDR1 MGHRA and CDR2 YSYEKL. The CDR3 loop is CASSQDKWAFF. DNA of the CDR3: TGCGCCAGCAGCCAAGATAAGTGGGCTTTCTTT.